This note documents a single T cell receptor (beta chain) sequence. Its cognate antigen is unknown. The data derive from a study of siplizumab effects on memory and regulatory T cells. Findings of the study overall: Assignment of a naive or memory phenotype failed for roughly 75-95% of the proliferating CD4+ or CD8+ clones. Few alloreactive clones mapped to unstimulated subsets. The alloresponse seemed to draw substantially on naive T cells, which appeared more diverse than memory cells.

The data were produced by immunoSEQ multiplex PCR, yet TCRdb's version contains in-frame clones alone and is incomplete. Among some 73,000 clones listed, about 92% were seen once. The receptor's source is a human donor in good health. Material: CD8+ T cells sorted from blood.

The CDR3 here is CASSSLAGGLPYTDTQYF. CDR3 nucleotides: TGTGCCAGCAGTTCGTTAGCGGGGGGGCTACCATACACAGATACGCAGTATTTT. The V gene is TRBV27, the J gene TRBJ2-3; 11 bases match TRBD2. V shed 4 bases, J shed 2 bases, and the junction held 11 bases outside the gene matches. CDR1 is MNHEY, CDR2 SMNVEV, per germline (reference sequence). There are 18 residues in the CDR3.